Listed below are T cell receptor beta chains from one sample, sequenced in a study of robustness of blood B and T cell sequencing. TCRdb independently ran MiXCR on the PCR reads; one entry per CDR3 protein. This table has 3,500 to 4,000 distinct CDR3 sequences, roughly half appearing once. The specimen was peripheral blood. The receptors were gathered from a human donor in good health. Both conserved end residues are part of each CDR3. The D gene is left open where the match is weak. Part of the rows lack a size; the others show once, few, many or a class for expanded clones.

clone_size: .; j_call: TRBJ2-4; d_call: TRBD2; v_call: TRBV11-2; cdr3_aa: CASSLGSSGGVLAKNIQYF; cdr3_nt: TGTGCCAGCAGCTTAGGGTCCAGCGGGGGGGTCCTAGCCAAAAACATTCAGTACTTC
clone_size: .; j_call: TRBJ2-7; d_call: .; v_call: TRBV29-1; cdr3_aa: CSGRSSYEQYF; cdr3_nt: TGCAGCGGGAGGAGCTCCTACGAGCAGTACTTC
clone_size: once; j_call: TRBJ2-7; d_call: .; v_call: TRBV10-2; cdr3_aa: CASSVAGAGEQYF; cdr3_nt: TGCGCCAGCAGTGTTGCGGGCGCGGGCGAGCAGTACTTC
clone_size: .; j_call: TRBJ1-2; d_call: .; v_call: TRBV5-1; cdr3_aa: CASSLVPGGGYTF; cdr3_nt: TGCGCCAGCAGCTTGGTACCAGGCGGGGGCTACACCTTC
clone_size: .; j_call: TRBJ2-3; d_call: .; v_call: TRBV5-1; cdr3_aa: CASSLQDASTDTQYF; cdr3_nt: TGCGCCAGCAGCCTTCAAGATGCTAGCACAGATACGCAGTATTTT
clone_size: .; j_call: TRBJ2-3; d_call: TRBD2; v_call: TRBV10-3; cdr3_aa: CAIRALASTDTQYF; cdr3_nt: TGTGCCATCAGAGCACTAGCGAGCACAGATACGCAGTATTTT
clone_size: .; j_call: TRBJ1-2; d_call: .; v_call: TRBV5-5; cdr3_aa: CASSLEGGYSGYTF; cdr3_nt: TGTGCCAGCAGCTTGGAGGGCGGTTACAGTGGCTACACCTTC
clone_size: .; j_call: TRBJ1-5; d_call: .; v_call: TRBV30; cdr3_aa: CAWSVGYVGPQHF; cdr3_nt: TGTGCCTGGAGTGTGGGTTATGTCGGGCCCCAGCATTTT
clone_size: large; j_call: TRBJ1-1; d_call: .; v_call: TRBV21-1; cdr3_aa: CASITPTEAFF; cdr3_nt: TGTGCCAGCATAACGCCGACTGAAGCTTTCTTT
clone_size: large; j_call: TRBJ1-4; d_call: .; v_call: TRBV6-2/TRBV6-3; cdr3_aa: CASSYERHSEKLFF; cdr3_nt: TGTGCCAGCAGTTACGAGAGACATTCGGAAAAACTGTTTTTT
clone_size: .; j_call: TRBJ1-6; d_call: TRBD1; v_call: TRBV20-1; cdr3_aa: CSAGGGTGRDNSPLHF; cdr3_nt: TGCAGTGCTGGAGGGGGGACAGGGAGGGATAATTCACCCCTCCACTTT
clone_size: .; j_call: TRBJ1-1; d_call: .; v_call: TRBV30; cdr3_aa: CAWSVGRAEAFF; cdr3_nt: TGTGCCTGGAGTGTAGGACGGGCTGAAGCTTTCTTT
clone_size: few; j_call: TRBJ2-6; d_call: .; v_call: TRBV7-3; cdr3_aa: CASSSGRSSGANVLTF; cdr3_nt: TGTGCCAGCAGCTCCGGACGGTCCTCTGGGGCCAACGTCCTGACTTTC
clone_size: .; j_call: TRBJ1-6; d_call: .; v_call: TRBV3-1; cdr3_aa: CASSPVGANSPLHF; cdr3_nt: TGTGCCAGCAGTCCCGTCGGGGCCAATTCACCCCTCCACTTT
clone_size: .; j_call: TRBJ1-1; d_call: .; v_call: TRBV7-6; cdr3_aa: CASSLEVNTEAFF; cdr3_nt: TGTGCCAGCAGCTTAGAGGTGAACACTGAAGCTTTCTTT
clone_size: large; j_call: TRBJ1-2; d_call: .; v_call: TRBV6-2/TRBV6-3; cdr3_aa: CASSYHSSYGYTF; cdr3_nt: TGTGCCAGCAGTTATCACAGTTCCTATGGCTACACCTTC
clone_size: few; j_call: TRBJ2-1; d_call: TRBD2; v_call: TRBV4-1; cdr3_aa: CASSQIGLAGGKRYNEQFF; cdr3_nt: TGCGCCAGCAGCCAAATAGGACTAGCGGGGGGGAAACGATACAATGAGCAGTTCTTC
clone_size: .; j_call: TRBJ2-3; d_call: TRBD1; v_call: TRBV28; cdr3_aa: CASSGQGASTDTQYF; cdr3_nt: TGTGCCAGCAGCGGTCAGGGGGCATCGACAGATACGCAGTATTTT
clone_size: few; j_call: TRBJ2-2; d_call: .; v_call: TRBV5-1; cdr3_aa: CASSLVATANTGELFF; cdr3_nt: TGCGCCAGCAGCTTGGTTGCGACCGCGAACACCGGGGAGCTGTTTTTT
clone_size: .; j_call: TRBJ1-1; d_call: .; v_call: TRBV6-1; cdr3_aa: CASSESRVNTEAFF; cdr3_nt: TGTGCCAGCAGTGAATCTAGGGTTAACACTGAAGCTTTCTTT
clone_size: .; j_call: TRBJ2-7; d_call: TRBD2; v_call: TRBV5-1; cdr3_aa: CASSLRAGTSLNSYEQYF; cdr3_nt: TGCGCCAGCAGCTTAAGAGCGGGGACTAGTTTAAACTCCTACGAGCAGTACTTC
clone_size: .; j_call: TRBJ2-1; d_call: .; v_call: TRBV5-1; cdr3_aa: CASSLLDGGDYNEQFF; cdr3_nt: TGCGCCAGCAGCCTGCTGGACGGGGGAGATTACAATGAGCAGTTCTTC
clone_size: .; j_call: TRBJ1-1; d_call: TRBD1; v_call: TRBV12-3/TRBV12-4; cdr3_aa: CASRRGAGVNTEAFF; cdr3_nt: TGTGCCAGCCGCAGGGGGGCGGGGGTGAACACTGAAGCTTTCTTT
clone_size: .; j_call: TRBJ1-4; d_call: .; v_call: TRBV20-1; cdr3_aa: CSARQTHNEKLFF; cdr3_nt: TGCAGTGCTAGGCAGACTCACAATGAAAAACTGTTTTTT
clone_size: few; j_call: TRBJ2-3; d_call: TRBD2; v_call: TRBV2; cdr3_aa: CASKKLAGEADTQYF; cdr3_nt: TGTGCCAGCAAAAAGCTAGCGGGGGAGGCAGATACGCAGTATTTT
clone_size: .; j_call: TRBJ2-7; d_call: .; v_call: TRBV7-6; cdr3_aa: CASSFGQSSYEQYF; cdr3_nt: TGTGCCAGCAGCTTCGGACAGAGCTCCTACGAGCAGTACTTC
clone_size: .; j_call: TRBJ1-3; d_call: .; v_call: TRBV29-1; cdr3_aa: CSVLTGTSGNTIYF; cdr3_nt: TGCAGCGTCCTTACAGGAACTTCTGGAAACACCATATATTTT
clone_size: once; j_call: TRBJ1-5; d_call: .; v_call: TRBV29-1; cdr3_aa: CSVRTNSNQPQHF; cdr3_nt: TGCAGCGTCAGAACTAATAGCAATCAGCCCCAGCATTTT
clone_size: few; j_call: TRBJ2-2; d_call: .; v_call: TRBV29-1; cdr3_aa: CSVEAQNTGELFF; cdr3_nt: TGCAGCGTTGAGGCCCAAAACACCGGGGAGCTGTTTTTT
clone_size: large; j_call: TRBJ1-2; d_call: TRBD1; v_call: TRBV30; cdr3_aa: CAWNYRGWGYTF; cdr3_nt: TGTGCCTGGAACTACAGGGGTTGGGGCTACACCTTC
clone_size: .; j_call: TRBJ2-7; d_call: .; v_call: TRBV5-1; cdr3_aa: CASRTTYRDEQYF; cdr3_nt: TGCGCCAGCAGGACTACATACAGGGACGAGCAGTACTTC
clone_size: .; j_call: TRBJ1-6; d_call: TRBD1; v_call: TRBV5-5; cdr3_aa: CASSLEWDSNSPLHF; cdr3_nt: TGTGCCAGCAGCTTGGAGTGGGACAGTAATTCACCCCTCCACTTT
clone_size: .; j_call: TRBJ1-6; d_call: .; v_call: TRBV7-2; cdr3_aa: CASSWVLRGTGNSPLHF; cdr3_nt: TGTGCCAGCAGCTGGGTCCTCCGGGGAACCGGTAATTCACCCCTCCACTTT
clone_size: .; j_call: TRBJ2-7; d_call: .; v_call: TRBV6-1; cdr3_aa: CASAKGQSLYEQYF; cdr3_nt: TGTGCCAGCGCTAAAGGACAGTCACTCTACGAGCAGTACTTC
clone_size: few; j_call: TRBJ2-7; d_call: .; v_call: TRBV28; cdr3_aa: CASNHGTAAYEQYF; cdr3_nt: TGTGCCAGCAACCATGGGACGGCTGCCTACGAGCAGTACTTC
clone_size: few; j_call: TRBJ1-6; d_call: TRBD1; v_call: TRBV5-1; cdr3_aa: CASSFGQGIATLHF; cdr3_nt: TGCGCCAGCAGCTTCGGACAGGGGATCGCCACCCTCCACTTT
clone_size: once; j_call: TRBJ2-7; d_call: TRBD2; v_call: TRBV18; cdr3_aa: CASSPASGVEQYF; cdr3_nt: TGTGCCAGCTCACCCGCTAGCGGGGTCGAGCAGTACTTC
clone_size: few; j_call: TRBJ2-5; d_call: .; v_call: TRBV2; cdr3_aa: CASSETQSLRETQYF; cdr3_nt: TGTGCCAGCAGTGAGACCCAGAGCCTTAGAGAGACCCAGTACTTC
clone_size: .; j_call: TRBJ2-7; d_call: .; v_call: TRBV18; cdr3_aa: CASSPLYRPTEQYF; cdr3_nt: TGTGCCAGCTCACCACTCTACAGGCCTACGGAGCAGTACTTC
clone_size: few; j_call: TRBJ2-7; d_call: .; v_call: TRBV4-2; cdr3_aa: CASSQDSYEQYF; cdr3_nt: TGTGCCAGCAGCCAAGACAGCTACGAGCAGTACTTC
clone_size: .; j_call: TRBJ2-7; d_call: .; v_call: TRBV5-6; cdr3_aa: CASSLGREQYF; cdr3_nt: TGTGCCAGCAGCTTGGGACGGGAGCAGTACTTC
clone_size: .; j_call: TRBJ1-2; d_call: TRBD1; v_call: TRBV6-5; cdr3_aa: CASSYSRTGGNYGYTF; cdr3_nt: TGTGCCAGCAGTTACTCAAGAACAGGGGGTAACTATGGCTACACCTTC
clone_size: few; j_call: TRBJ1-1; d_call: .; v_call: TRBV7-9; cdr3_aa: CASSLGGALNTEAFF; cdr3_nt: TGTGCCAGCAGCTTAGGGGGAGCGCTGAACACTGAAGCTTTCTTT
clone_size: .; j_call: TRBJ2-5; d_call: .; v_call: TRBV5-1; cdr3_aa: CASSPTAQETQYF; cdr3_nt: TGCGCCAGCAGCCCGACAGCCCAAGAGACCCAGTACTTC
clone_size: .; j_call: TRBJ2-7; d_call: .; v_call: TRBV12-3/TRBV12-4; cdr3_aa: CASSPRQVYEQYF; cdr3_nt: TGTGCCAGCAGTCCCAGACAGGTGTACGAGCAGTACTTC
clone_size: .; j_call: TRBJ1-6; d_call: TRBD1; v_call: TRBV5-1; cdr3_aa: CASSRGRTLDSPLHF; cdr3_nt: TGCGCCAGCAGCAGGGGGCGCACGTTGGATTCACCCCTCCACTTT
clone_size: .; j_call: TRBJ2-2; d_call: .; v_call: TRBV7-9; cdr3_aa: CASTPNTGELFF; cdr3_nt: TGTGCCAGCACCCCAAACACCGGGGAGCTGTTTTTT
clone_size: once; j_call: TRBJ2-7; d_call: .; v_call: TRBV20-1; cdr3_aa: CSVRRAGLNEQYF; cdr3_nt: TGCAGTGTCCGGAGGGCAGGGCTTAACGAGCAGTACTTC
clone_size: .; j_call: TRBJ2-3; d_call: TRBD2; v_call: TRBV7-6; cdr3_aa: CASSLIRGGGTDTQYF; cdr3_nt: TGTGCCAGCAGCCTCATTCGGGGGGGCGGCACAGATACGCAGTATTTT
clone_size: .; j_call: TRBJ1-6; d_call: .; v_call: TRBV5-4; cdr3_aa: CASSFRGGGSPLHF; cdr3_nt: TGTGCCAGCAGCTTTAGGGGAGGAGGATCACCCCTCCACTTT
clone_size: few; j_call: TRBJ2-1; d_call: .; v_call: TRBV13; cdr3_aa: CASSPSGVNEQFF; cdr3_nt: TGTGCCAGCAGCCCCTCGGGGGTCAATGAGCAGTTCTTC
clone_size: once; j_call: TRBJ1-3; d_call: .; v_call: TRBV7-9; cdr3_aa: CASSFRGRGTGNTIYF; cdr3_nt: TGTGCCAGCAGCTTTCGAGGGAGGGGAACAGGAAACACCATATATTTT
clone_size: .; j_call: TRBJ2-2; d_call: .; v_call: TRBV29-1; cdr3_aa: CSVEGWWGTGELFF; cdr3_nt: TGCAGCGTTGAAGGGTGGTGGGGCACCGGGGAGCTGTTTTTT
clone_size: .; j_call: TRBJ2-5; d_call: TRBD1; v_call: TRBV20-1; cdr3_aa: CSARRDSQETQYF; cdr3_nt: TGCAGTGCTAGAAGGGACAGCCAAGAGACCCAGTACTTC
clone_size: .; j_call: TRBJ1-5; d_call: .; v_call: TRBV5-5; cdr3_aa: CASSLTFSNQPQHF; cdr3_nt: TGTGCCAGCAGCTTGACTTTTAGCAATCAGCCCCAGCATTTT